This TCR beta chain was found in a study of control samples from healthy donors and cancer patients (dated by TCRdb to 2020 to 2022). To prepare the library, the immunoSEQ multiplex PCR assay was applied. TCRdb re-hosts the immuneACCESS table, in-frame sequences only. Its copies lack some clones; in the studies checked, an unresolved V gene accounts for under half of them, and the cause for the rest is not known. The sample includes some 57,000 clones, with 85% to 95% observed a single time. The ten largest clones capture nearly 2.5% of the sample. Via the germline V gene, CDR1 is MGHRA and CDR2 YSYEKL. Between the V and J ends, shortened by 4 bases and 3 bases respectively, the junction contains 12 bases. The cysteine opens and the phenylalanine closes a CDR3 of 14 amino acids. The entry retains the CDR3 DNA only, 42 bases that are in frame from base 1. Comment on this clone: Its antigen remains undetermined. Base qualities were left out, and no much larger clone turns up one base away.

The V and J genes are TRBV4-1 and TRBJ2-5; possibly the D gene is TRBD1, per 6 matching bases. Material: blood. This receptor was identified in a man aged 25 to 40 in good health. The CDR3 protein: CASSRSSGEETQYF. The nucleotides are TGCGCCAGCAGCCGCTCTTCAGGGGAAGAGACCCAGTACTTC.